This T cell receptor beta chain was documented in a study of cytotoxic CD8 clonotypes in ibrutinib-treated CLL. Whole-study context: Samples had a mean of roughly 260,000 productive templates and tens of thousands of productive rearrangements.

Per the germline V gene, CDR1 is SQVTM and CDR2 is ANQGSEA. V gave up 7 bases and J gave up 3 bases, with 6 bases separating them. The CDR3 is 10 residues long. Clones were sequenced by immunoSEQ multiplex PCR, and TCRdb holds only the in-frame ones, with some missing. Of approximately 120,000 clones in the sample, approximately 58% were seen once. Source: PBMCs, taken after 24 months of ibrutinib treatment. The gene calls are TRBV29-1 and TRBJ1-1; D ambiguous. This sequence originates from a human donor with chronic lymphocytic leukemia. This CDR3 reads CSATDTEAFF. Here the CDR3 DNA reads TGCAGCGCTACGGACACTGAAGCTTTCTTT.